A selection of T cell receptor beta chains follows, all from one sample in a study of shared clonotypes between healthy human individuals. Assay used: immunoSEQ multiplex PCR; TCRdb lists only in-frame clones, some missing. This table has about 770,000 clones, around 77% appearing once. Sequencing used memory CD4+ T cells sorted from blood. Every receptor here comes from a woman in her twenties or thirties in good health. The CDR3 runs from the conserved cysteine through the conserved F or W. A D gene is named only where the DNA matches it firmly. Not every row has a clone size; where given, it reads once, few, many or a size class.

d_call	clone_size	v_call	j_call	cdr3_length	cdr3_nt	cdr3_aa
NA	NA	TRBV7-9	TRBJ2-3	16	TGTGCCAGCAGCTTAATTAGCCCAGGGGGGGCAGATACGCAGTATTTT	CASSLISPGGADTQYF
NA	NA	TRBV6-6	TRBJ1-5	14	TGTGCCAGCAGTTACGCCAGTTTAAATCAGCCCCAGCATTTT	CASSYASLNQPQHF
TRBD2	NA	TRBV5-1	TRBJ2-3	17	TGCGCCAGCAGCTTGGGGGTTCTAGCGGGAGGGACAGATACGCAGTATTTT	CASSLGVLAGGTDTQYF
NA	NA	TRBV9	TRBJ2-7	14	TGTGCCAGCAGCCCCTCGGACTCGTTCTACGAGCAGTACTTC	CASSPSDSFYEQYF
TRBD1	NA	TRBV4-1	TRBJ2-6	15	TGCGCCAGCAGCCAGACAGGGACTGGGGCCAACGTCCTGACTTTC	CASSQTGTGANVLTF
NA	NA	TRBV19	TRBJ2-7	14	TGTGCCAGTAGTATATTGGTCGGGGGCTACGAGCAGTACTTC	CASSILVGGYEQYF
TRBD2	once	TRBV11-2	TRBJ2-7	18	TGTGCCAGCAGCTTATTCACTAGCGGGAGGGTTGTAACCTACGAGCAGTACTTC	CASSLFTSGRVVTYEQYF
NA	NA	TRBV11-2	TRBJ1-1	14	TGTGCCAGCAGCACAGGGTACGGAAACACTGAAGCTTTCTTT	CASSTGYGNTEAFF
TRBD2	NA	TRBV4-1	TRBJ2-7	14	TGCGCCAGCAGCCAACCGGGGGGGACGGACGAGCAGTACTTC	CASSQPGGTDEQYF
NA	NA	TRBV19	TRBJ2-5	13	TGTGCCAGTAGCAAGGGTCTCCAAGAGACCCAGTACTTC	CASSKGLQETQYF
NA	NA	TRBV7-2	TRBJ1-1	12	TGTGCCAGCAGCCGATACCTAGGCTGGGCTTTCTTT	CASSRYLGWAFF
NA	NA	TRBV13	TRBJ2-7	12	TGTGCCAGCAGCTTAAGGAGCCACGAGCAGTACTTC	CASSLRSHEQYF
TRBD1	NA	TRBV7-9	TRBJ1-4	15	TGTGCCAGCAGACCGGGACAGGGCGCTAATGAAAAACTGTTTTTT	CASRPGQGANEKLFF
NA	NA	TRBV27	TRBJ2-5	14	TGTGCCAGCAGTTTATCGACCAGGGGTGGGACCCAGTACTTC	CASSLSTRGGTQYF
NA	NA	TRBV29-1	TRBJ1-5	13	TGCAGCGTCCAGGGCCGGAAAGATCAGCCCCAGCATTTT	CSVQGRKDQPQHF
TRBD1	NA	TRBV6-9	TRBJ1-5	16	TGTGCCAGCAGACCGGGACAGTCAAGGGTAAGACAGCCCCAGCATTTT	CASRPGQSRVRQPQHF
NA	NA	TRBV5-1	TRBJ1-2	13	TGCGCCAGCAGCTTGGTTACCAACTATGGCTACACCTTC	CASSLVTNYGYTF